The 22 T cell receptor beta chains in this list originate from one sample, sequenced in a study of post-analysis software for immune sequencing data. Study results and limitations: Controls had lower frequencies than patients of a few TRBV segments, which included TRBV5-6, TRBV5-1 and TRBV20-1.

Prepared libraries of TCR beta cDNA carried unique molecular identifiers. TCRdb fed the PCR reads into MiXCR, producing one record per CDR3 protein. The profile shows 550,000 to 700,000 distinct CDR3 sequences, around 44% of them singletons. For these TCRs, the target antigens are not known. The material sequenced was blood. The receptor source for this set is a girl aged 5 to 17 with multiple sclerosis.

The V gene is TRBV29-1, the J gene TRBJ2-7, with a possible D match to TRBD1 (5 bases). The CDR3 totals 12 residues. Germline V CDR1 and CDR2: SQVTM, ANQGSEA. V lost 7 bases and J lost 0, with 10 bases in between. The CDR3 sequence is CSALQASYEQYF. CDR3 DNA: TGCAGCGCCTTACAGGCCTCCTACGAGCAGTACTTC.

The J gene is TRBJ2-5, the V gene TRBV7-2; 15 bases agree with TRBD2. The end of the DNA fits TRBJ2-7 better, so the J call may be wrong. The CDR3 runs to 20 residues. From germline, CDR1 is SGHTA and CDR2 FQGNSA. Here the CDR3 reads CASSPHQPTWTSGRAYEQYF. The CDR3 nucleotides read TGTGCCAGCAGCCCACACCAGCCCACCTGGACTAGCGGGAGGGCCTACGAGCAGTACTTC.

This clonotype appeared a few times. The chain carries TRBV29-1 and TRBJ2-6; D unresolved. In germline, CDR1 is SQVTM, CDR2 ANQGSEA. The CDR3 runs to 14 residues. V was pared by 6 bases and J by 0 bases, with 9 bases between. The CDR3 DNA reads TGCAGCGTGCAAGACCTCTCTGGGGCCAACGTCCTGACTTTC. This translates into CSVQDLSGANVLTF.

The V call is TRBV20-1, the J call TRBJ2-2; no firm D call. The CDR3 has 14 amino acids. Germline CDR1 DFQATT, CDR2 SNEGSKA (reference sequence). V gave up 3 bases and J gave up 7 bases, with 15 bases separating them. The CDR3 DNA reads as TGCAGTGCTAGGGATGCGGCGAAGGGCGGGGAGCTGTTTTTT. The encoded protein is CSARDAAKGGELFF.

The rearrangement joins TRBV7-2 to TRBJ1-4, with D possibly TRBD1 on 5 matching bases. The V end was cut by 0 bases, the J end by 7 bases, with 15 bases between. The CDR3 runs to 16 residues. CDR1 is SGHTA and CDR2 is FQGNSA in the germline V gene. DNA for the CDR3: TGTGCCAGCAGCTTAGCGGGTGGGGGAACGGGTGAAAAACTGTTTTTT. It translates to CASSLAGGGTGEKLFF.

The chain has TRBV12-3 or TRBV12-4 and TRBJ2-1; 14 nucleotides line up with TRBD2. This CDR3 region has 17 residues. Trimming at V came to 5 bases and at J to 8 bases, leaving 11 bases not matched to a gene. CDR3 DNA sequence: TGTGCCAGCAGTCTAGGACTAGCGGGAGGTAATAGGTATGAGCAGTTCTTC. Its translation: CASSLGLAGGNRYEQFF.

Note on this clonotype: It may be a read error: a sequence one base away is much more abundant. This chain joins TRBV3-1 and TRBJ1-1; D perhaps matches TRBD1 (6 bases). The CDR3 covers 12 residues. In germline, CDR1 is LGHDT, CDR2 YNNKEL (reference sequence). CDR3 in DNA: TGTGCCAGCAACCAAGTGACAGGCGAAGCTTTCTTT. It codes for CASNQVTGEAFF.

The chain has TRBV5-1 and TRBJ2-2; D unresolved. V was cut by 4 bases and J by 6 bases, with 7 bases left in between. Germline V lookup: CDR1 SGHRS, CDR2 YFSETQ. CDR3 length: 12 residues. CDR3 in amino acids: CASSQLAGELFF. In nucleotides, the CDR3 is TGCGCCAGCAGCCAGCTAGCCGGGGAGCTGTTTTTT.

In this sample, this clonotype turned up a few times. This chain links TRBV6-5 with TRBJ1-5; D ambiguous. Trimming cost V 2 bases and J 0 bases, with 8 bases left between them. This CDR3 has 15 amino acids. Germline V gives CDR1 MNHEY, CDR2 SVGAGI. The CDR3 sequence: CASSYGSDSNQPQHF. The DNA of the CDR3 is TGTGCCAGCAGTTACGGAAGCGATAGCAATCAGCCCCAGCATTTT.

The CDR3 loop reads CASSDPLVGTDTQYF. Here the CDR3 DNA reads TGTGCCAGCAGTGACCCCTTGGTGGGGACAGATACGCAGTATTTT. This chain links TRBV6-4 with TRBJ2-3; D is undetermined. This CDR3 region has 15 residues. Germline CDR1 is MRHNA and CDR2 is SNTAGT. V shed 2 bases and J shed 3 bases, with 12 bases lying between them.

This clonotype was recorded a few times. This chain uses TRBV24-1 with TRBJ2-1, with 9 bases fitting TRBD1. The V segment lost 2 bases and the J segment 5 bases; nucleotides outside the gene matches: 3. The CDR3 sequence is 15 residues long. The germline V gene has CDR1 KGHDR and CDR2 SFDVKD. This chain's CDR3 is CATSDWTGVNNEQFF. In DNA, the CDR3 is TGTGCCACCAGTGATTGGACAGGGGTGAACAATGAGCAGTTCTTC.

The table lists this clonotype with a few counts. The V call is TRBV7-2, the J call TRBJ1-2, with D hard to call. The germline gives CDR1 SGHTA, CDR2 FQGNSA. The ends were cut back, 1 base at V and 8 bases at J, with 11 bases in the middle. CDR3 length: 13 amino acids. DNA for the CDR3: TGTGCCAGCAGCTTAGGTCCTCGTCAGGGCTACACCTTC. Translating it yields CASSLGPRQGYTF.

A few counts support this clonotype. The J gene is TRBJ2-3, the V gene TRBV4-1, with D unclear. The CDR3 is made up of 15 amino acids. V shed 0 bases and J shed 1 base, with 8 bases lying between them. Germline V lookup: CDR1 MGHRA, CDR2 YSYEKL. For the CDR3, the DNA is TGCGCCAGCAGCCAAGATGCCAGAGGCACAGATACGCAGTATTTT. Translated, it gives CASSQDARGTDTQYF.

This clonotype was seen a handful of times. The J gene is TRBJ2-3, the V gene TRBV7-9, with D tentatively TRBD2 (6 bases). Germline assignment: CDR1 SEHNR and CDR2 FQNEAQ (reference sequence). The CDR3 length is 15 residues. The V end lost 5 bases, the J end lost 3 bases, and 15 bases lay between the germline ends. In DNA form, the CDR3 reads TGTGCCAGCAGCATACGGAGACTAGGAACAGATACGCAGTATTTT. This gives the protein CASSIRRLGTDTQYF.

The chain recombines TRBV12-3 or TRBV12-4 with TRBJ2-7; the D is unclear. V gave up 6 bases and J gave up 2 bases, with 17 bases separating them. This CDR3 region has 15 residues. This CDR3 reads CASSPLVGEPYEQYF. The DNA of the CDR3 is TGTGCCAGCAGCCCCCTAGTTGGGGAACCCTACGAGCAGTACTTC.

CDR3 amino acids: CASSSPRSGRNEQFF. CDR3 DNA: TGTGCCAGCAGTTCCCCACGGTCGGGGAGGAATGAGCAGTTCTTC. This chain links TRBV27 with TRBJ2-1; D might be TRBD2 (6 bases). With 4 bases removed from V and 7 bases from J, the gap between germline ends came to 17 bases. The germline CDR1 and CDR2 sequences are MNHEY and SMNVEV (reference sequence). There are 15 residues in the CDR3.

This rearrangement joins TRBV10-3 to TRBJ2-1, with D perhaps TRBD1 (7 bases). The V end lost 4 bases, the J end lost 0 bases, and 10 bases lay between the germline ends. CDR3 length equals 15 residues. Germline V gene sequence: CDR1 ENHRY, CDR2 SYGVKD. The CDR3 spells CAISGGDSSYNEQFF. For the CDR3, the DNA is TGTGCCATCAGTGGGGGGGACAGCTCCTACAATGAGCAGTTCTTC.

V is TRBV5-6 and J is TRBJ2-1; D remains unclear. V was trimmed by 3 bases and J by 1 base, leaving 11 bases between them. The CDR3 is 15 residues long. The germline V gene encodes CDR1 SGHDT and CDR2 YYEEEE. The CDR3 nucleotides are TGTGCCAGCAGCTACAGTCCCCCGTCCTACAATGAGCAGTTCTTC. This translates into CASSYSPPSYNEQFF.

The DNA for the CDR3 is TGTGCCAGCAGCTCACAGGGGAGTGACGAGCAGTACTTC. It translates to CASSSQGSDEQYF. The V and J genes are TRBV7-9 and TRBJ2-7; 7 bases fit TRBD1. This CDR3 contains 13 residues. CDR1 and CDR2 (germline): SEHNR, FQNEAQ (reference sequence). V was pared by 4 bases and J by 5 bases, with 5 bases of the junction left unmatched. Based on the CDR3 plus reference TRBV7-9 and TRBJ2-7, the full variable domain is DTGVSQNPRHKITKRGQNVTFRCDPISEHNRLYWYRQTLGQGPEFLTYFQNEAQLEKSRLLSDRFSAERPKGSFSTLEIQRTEQGDSAMYLCASSSQGSDEQYFGPGTRLTVT.

The rearrangement uses TRBV11-2 and TRBJ2-1, with D perhaps matching TRBD1 (6 bases). The V gene lost 1 base and the J gene lost 15 bases, with 16 bases spanning the gap. Germline CDR1 reads SGHAT; CDR2 reads FQNNGV. This CDR3 comprises 13 residues. Here the CDR3 DNA reads TGTGCCAGCAGCTTAGGACCTTACAGGGACCGGTTCTTC. Translated: CASSLGPYRDRFF.

V is TRBV6-6 and J is TRBJ2-7; no reliable D call. The CDR3 spans 13 residues. The germline V gene has CDR1 MNHNY and CDR2 SVGAGI (reference sequence). Trimming stripped 3 bases from V and 4 bases from J, with 10 bases between. The CDR3 loop is CASSYSALYEQYF. The CDR3 DNA reads TGTGCCAGCAGTTATTCCGCCCTTTACGAGCAGTACTTC.

The V gene is TRBV6-6, the J gene TRBJ1-2; D not resolved. CDR1 is MNHNY and CDR2 is SVGAGI in the germline V gene (reference sequence). Trimming stripped 10 bases from V and 4 bases from J, with 7 bases between. The CDR3 covers 10 residues. This CDR3 is CATRVYGYTF. CDR3 in DNA: TGTGCCACACGGGTCTATGGCTACACCTTC.